Listed here are 10 T cell receptor beta chains from one sample, sequenced in a study of naive and memory T cell subsets. Overall study results and limits: A few larger clonotypes appeared in naive repertoires, especially CD8, possibly memory cells re-expressing CD45RA.

These receptors have no identified antigens. Both TRBC1 and TRBC2 were covered by a beta constant-region primer of two equimolar oligonucleotides. Nested alpha and beta constant-region primers with the SP2 primer drove four PCR rounds on ligated cDNA. TCRdb processed the UMI-ligation and nested PCR reads anew with MiXCR; each CDR3 protein has one entry. The data contain over 80,000 distinct CDR3 sequences, about 11% of them singletons. Sequenced input: naive CD4+ T cells from blood. The receptor source for this set is a human donor in good health.

This clonotype was picked up many times. The chain couples TRBV18 to TRBJ2-3; D perhaps matches TRBD1 (5 bases). The CDR3 is made up of 13 amino acids. From germline, CDR1 is KGHSH and CDR2 LQKENI. The V end was cut by 2 bases, the J end by 3 bases, with 6 bases between. CDR3 sequence (DNA): TGTGCCAGCTCACCAAGGACAACAGATACGCAGTATTTT. Protein product: CASSPRTTDTQYF.

This clonotype was detected only a few times. The chain uses TRBV29-1 and TRBJ2-3; 7 bases align to TRBD2. CDR1 SQVTM and CDR2 ANQGSEA come from the germline V gene. CDR3 size: 13 residues. V was pared by 4 bases and J by 5 bases, with 6 bases of the junction left unmatched. The CDR3 is CSVGAGDVDTQYF. DNA for the CDR3: TGCAGCGTTGGGGCGGGAGATGTAGATACGCAGTATTTT.

The chain employs TRBV7-3 and TRBJ2-1, with 8 bases aligning to TRBD2. Germline loops: CDR1 SGHTA, CDR2 FQGTGA. This CDR3 is built from 15 residues. With 0 bases clipped from V and 7 bases from J, the junction kept 5 bases outside the gene matches. CDR3 region: CASSLTPLAGNEQFF. CDR3 DNA sequence: TGTGCCAGCAGCTTAACGCCCCTAGCGGGTAATGAGCAGTTCTTC.

There are a few counts of this clonotype. The chain joins TRBV29-1 to TRBJ2-3; D is possibly TRBD1 or TRBD2 (5 bases each). The CDR3 contains 15 residues. Trimming stripped 6 bases from V and 3 bases from J, with 19 bases between. CDR1 and CDR2 (germline): SQVTM, ANQGSEA. The CDR3 is CSVYGTKASTDTQYF. Written as DNA, the CDR3 is TGCAGCGTCTACGGGACCAAGGCCTCAACAGATACGCAGTATTTT.

The J gene is TRBJ2-1, the V gene TRBV15; 7 nucleotides agree with TRBD2. V was pared by 1 base and J by 6 bases, with 3 bases of the junction left unmatched. CDR1 LNHNV and CDR2 YYDKDF come from the germline V gene (reference sequence). This CDR3 has 14 amino acids. The CDR3 region has the DNA TGTGCCACCAGCAGAGGCGGGAGTAGCAATGAGCAGTTCTTC. This sequence encodes CATSRGGSSNEQFF. The entire variable domain, with the rest obtained from reference TRBV15 and TRBJ2-1, is as follows: DAMVIQNPRYQVTQFGKPVTLSCSQTLNHNVMYWYQQKSSQAPKLLFHYYDKDFNNEADTPDNFQSRRPNTSFCFLDIRSPGLGDTAMYLCATSRGGSSNEQFFGPGTRLTVL.

The gene calls are TRBV7-6 and TRBJ2-1, with TRBD2 matching over 7 bases. The CDR3 has 16 amino acids. V lost 0 bases to trimming and J lost 6 bases; unmatched junction nucleotides: 8. Germline V CDR1 and CDR2: SGHVS, FNYEAQ. Written as DNA, the CDR3 is TGTGCCAGCAGCTTAGCTCCAGCGGGAACGTCCAATGAGCAGTTCTTC. Its translation: CASSLAPAGTSNEQFF.

The chain links TRBV4-2 to TRBJ2-4, with 7 bases lining up with TRBD1. There are 16 residues in the CDR3. The germline gives CDR1 LGHNA, CDR2 YNFKEQ. The junction had 6 bases not matched to a gene; V was cut back by 4 bases and J by 0 bases. The CDR3, as DNA: TGTGCCAGCAGCCTCGACAGGGTTGGAGCCAAAAACATTCAGTACTTC. Residues: CASSLDRVGAKNIQYF.

This clonotype was observed a few times. The chain couples TRBV7-9 to TRBJ1-5, with D possibly being TRBD1 (6 bases). The germline V and J ends were trimmed by 0 bases and 0 bases, with 15 bases remaining between them. Germline CDR1 and CDR2: SEHNR and FQNEAQ (reference sequence). The CDR3 has 18 amino acids. The CDR3 here is CASSLAFDRSTSNQPQHF. The CDR3 DNA reads as TGTGCCAGCAGCTTAGCGTTCGACAGGTCCACTAGCAATCAGCCCCAGCATTTT.

This clonotype was counted between two and nine times. V gene TRBV18 combines with J gene TRBJ2-7; D is possibly TRBD2 (8 bases). The V gene lost 2 bases and the J gene lost 2 bases, with 25 bases spanning the gap. CDR1 KGHSH and CDR2 LQKENI come from the germline V gene. The CDR3 is 19 residues long. The CDR3 protein is CASSPFTSTGGGRTYEQYF. The CDR3 DNA is TGTGCCAGCTCACCATTCACCAGTACGGGAGGGGGCCGGACCTACGAGCAGTACTTC.

The table lists this clonotype with many counts. The chain carries TRBV28 and TRBJ1-1, with D uncertain. CDR1 MDHEN and CDR2 SYDVKM come from the germline V gene. Trimming removed 7 bases from V and 7 bases from J, with 22 bases in between. CDR3 length: 15 residues. CDR3 DNA sequence: TGTGCCAGCAACCCCAAGGGAAGGGAATTTAGTGAAGCTTTCTTT. Residues: CASNPKGREFSEAFF. Together with reference TRBV28 and TRBJ1-1, the CDR3 gives the full variable domain: DVKVTQSSRYLVKRTGEKVFLECVQDMDHENMFWYRQDPGLGLRLIYFSYDVKMKEKGDIPEGYSVSREKKERFSLILESASTNQTSMYLCASNPKGREFSEAFFGQGTRLTVV.